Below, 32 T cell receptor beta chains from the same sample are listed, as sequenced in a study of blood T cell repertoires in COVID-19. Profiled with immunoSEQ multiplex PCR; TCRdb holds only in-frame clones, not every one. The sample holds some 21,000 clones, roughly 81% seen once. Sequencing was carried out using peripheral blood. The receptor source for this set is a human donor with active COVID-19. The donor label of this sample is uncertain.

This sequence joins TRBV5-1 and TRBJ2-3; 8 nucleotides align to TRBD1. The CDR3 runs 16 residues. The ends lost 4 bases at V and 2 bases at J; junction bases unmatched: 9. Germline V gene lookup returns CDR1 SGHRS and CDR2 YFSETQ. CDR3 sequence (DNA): TGCGCCAGCAGCCCCGGGACAGGACCAGCCACAGATACGCAGTATTTT. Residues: CASSPGTGPATDTQYF. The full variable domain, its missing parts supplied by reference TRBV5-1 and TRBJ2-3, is KAGVTQTPRYLIKTRGQQVTLSCSPISGHRSVSWYQQTPGQGLQFLFEYFSETQRNKGNFPGRFSGRQFSNSRSEMNVSTLELGDSALYLCASSPGTGPATDTQYFGPGTRLTVL.

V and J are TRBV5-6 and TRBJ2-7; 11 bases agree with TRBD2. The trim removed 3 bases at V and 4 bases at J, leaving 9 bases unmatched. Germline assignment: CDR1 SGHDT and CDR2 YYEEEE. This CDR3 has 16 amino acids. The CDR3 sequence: CASSSFSGRAGYEQYF. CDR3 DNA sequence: TGTGCCAGCAGCTCGTTTAGCGGGAGGGCCGGGTACGAGCAGTACTTC.

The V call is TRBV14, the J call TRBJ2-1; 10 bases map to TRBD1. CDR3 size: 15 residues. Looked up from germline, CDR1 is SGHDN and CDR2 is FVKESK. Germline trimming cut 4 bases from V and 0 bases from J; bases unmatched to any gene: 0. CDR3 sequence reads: CASSRTGGSYNEQFF. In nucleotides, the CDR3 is TGTGCCAGCAGCCGGACAGGGGGCTCCTACAATGAGCAGTTCTTC.

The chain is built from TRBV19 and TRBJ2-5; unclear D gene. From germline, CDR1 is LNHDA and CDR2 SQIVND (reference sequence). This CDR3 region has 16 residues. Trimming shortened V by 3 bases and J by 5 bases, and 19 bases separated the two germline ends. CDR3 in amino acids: CASSIRSRPNSETQYF. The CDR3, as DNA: TGTGCCAGTAGTATTAGGTCGCGGCCGAACTCTGAGACCCAGTACTTC.

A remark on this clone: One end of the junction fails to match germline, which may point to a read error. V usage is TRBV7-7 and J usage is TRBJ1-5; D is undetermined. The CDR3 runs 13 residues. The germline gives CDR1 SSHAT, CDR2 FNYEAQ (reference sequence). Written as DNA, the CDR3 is TGTGCTAGCAGCTTAGATGCGGGGCAGCCCCAGCATTTT. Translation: CASSLDAGQPQHF.

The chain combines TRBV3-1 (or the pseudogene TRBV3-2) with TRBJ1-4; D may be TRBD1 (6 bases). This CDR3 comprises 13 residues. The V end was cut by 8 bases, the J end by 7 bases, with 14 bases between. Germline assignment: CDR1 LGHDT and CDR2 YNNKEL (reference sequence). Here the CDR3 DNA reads TGTGCCAGCTCGTATCAGGGGTCTGAAAAACTGTTTTTT. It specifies CASSYQGSEKLFF.

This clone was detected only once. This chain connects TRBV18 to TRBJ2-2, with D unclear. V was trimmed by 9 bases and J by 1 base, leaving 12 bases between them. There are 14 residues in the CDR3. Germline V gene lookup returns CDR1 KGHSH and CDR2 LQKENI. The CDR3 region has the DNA TGTGCCAGTTCCGAGGTATTGAACACCGGGGAGCTGTTTTTT. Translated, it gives CASSEVLNTGELFF.

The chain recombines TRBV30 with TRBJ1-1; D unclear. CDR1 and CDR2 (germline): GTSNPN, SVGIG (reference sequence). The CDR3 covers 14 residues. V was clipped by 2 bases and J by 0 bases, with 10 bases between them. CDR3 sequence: CAWSPPGMNTEAFF. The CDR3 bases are TGTGCCTGGAGTCCCCCCGGGATGAACACTGAAGCTTTCTTT. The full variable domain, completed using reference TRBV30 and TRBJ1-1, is SQTIHQWPATLVQPVGSPLSLECTVEGTSNPNLYWYRQAAGRGLQLLFYSVGIGQISSEVPQNLSASRPQDRQFILSSKKLLLSDSGFYLCAWSPPGMNTEAFFGQGTRLTVV.

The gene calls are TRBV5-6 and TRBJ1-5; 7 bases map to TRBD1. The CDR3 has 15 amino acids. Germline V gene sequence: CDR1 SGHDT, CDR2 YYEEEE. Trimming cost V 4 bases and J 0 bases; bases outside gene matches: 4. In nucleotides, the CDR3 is TGTGCCAGCAGCCTCAGGGGGATTAGCAATCAGCCCCAGCATTTT. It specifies CASSLRGISNQPQHF.

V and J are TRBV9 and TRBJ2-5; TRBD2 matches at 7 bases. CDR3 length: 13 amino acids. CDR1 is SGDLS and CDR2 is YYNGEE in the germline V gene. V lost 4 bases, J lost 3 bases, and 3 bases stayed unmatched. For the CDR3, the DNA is TGTGCCAGCAGCTCGCTAGCGGAAGAGACCCAGTACTTC. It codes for CASSSLAEETQYF. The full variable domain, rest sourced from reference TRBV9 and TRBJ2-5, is DSGVTQTPKHLITATGQRVTLRCSPRSGDLSVYWYQQSLDQGLQFLIQYYNGEERAKGNILERFSAQQFPDLHSELNLSSLELGDSALYFCASSSLAEETQYFGPGTRLLVL.

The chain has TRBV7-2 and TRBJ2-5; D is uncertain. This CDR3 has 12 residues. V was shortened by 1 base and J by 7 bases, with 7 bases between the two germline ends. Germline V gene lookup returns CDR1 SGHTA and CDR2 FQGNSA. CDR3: CASSLVPGTQYF. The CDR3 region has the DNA TGTGCCAGCAGCTTAGTGCCCGGGACCCAGTACTTC.

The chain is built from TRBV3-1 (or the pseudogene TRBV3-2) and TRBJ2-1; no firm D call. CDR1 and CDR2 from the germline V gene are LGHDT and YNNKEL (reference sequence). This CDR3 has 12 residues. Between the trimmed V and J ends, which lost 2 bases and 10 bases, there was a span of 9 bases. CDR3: CASSQFPFEQFF. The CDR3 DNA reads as TGTGCCAGCAGCCAATTCCCTTTCGAGCAGTTCTTC.

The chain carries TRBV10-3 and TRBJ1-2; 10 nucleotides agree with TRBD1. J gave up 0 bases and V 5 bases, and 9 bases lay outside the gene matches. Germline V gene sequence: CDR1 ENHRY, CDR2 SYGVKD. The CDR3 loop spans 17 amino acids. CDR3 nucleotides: TGTGCCATCAGTAGCGGGACAGGGGCTACAGCTAACTATGGCTACACCTTC. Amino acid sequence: CAISSGTGATANYGYTF.

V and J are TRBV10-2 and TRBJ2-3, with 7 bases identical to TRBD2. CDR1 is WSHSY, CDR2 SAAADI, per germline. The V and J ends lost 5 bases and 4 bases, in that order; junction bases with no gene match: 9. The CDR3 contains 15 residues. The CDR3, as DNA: TGCGCCAGCAGTCCCACCGGACTAGAGGCAGATACGCAGTATTTT. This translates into CASSPTGLEADTQYF.

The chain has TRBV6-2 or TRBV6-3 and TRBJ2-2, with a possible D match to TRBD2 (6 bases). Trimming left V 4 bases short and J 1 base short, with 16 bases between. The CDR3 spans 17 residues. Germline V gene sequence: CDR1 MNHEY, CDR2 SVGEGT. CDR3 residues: CASSSPDGRENTGELFF. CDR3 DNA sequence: TGTGCCAGCAGTTCCCCTGATGGGCGGGAGAACACCGGGGAGCTGTTTTTT.

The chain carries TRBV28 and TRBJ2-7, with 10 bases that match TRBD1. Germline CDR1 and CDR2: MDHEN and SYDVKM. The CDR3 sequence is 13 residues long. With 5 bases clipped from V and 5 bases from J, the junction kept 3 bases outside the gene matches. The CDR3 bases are TGTGCCAGCAGTCTGACAGGGGGCGACGAGCAGTACTTC. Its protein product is CASSLTGGDEQYF.

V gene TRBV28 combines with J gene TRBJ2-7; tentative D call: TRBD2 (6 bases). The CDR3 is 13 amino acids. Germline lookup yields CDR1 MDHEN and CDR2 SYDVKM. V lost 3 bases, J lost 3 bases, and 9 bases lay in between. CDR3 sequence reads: CASSLGTDYEQYF. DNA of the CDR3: TGTGCCAGCAGTTTGGGGACTGACTACGAGCAGTACTTC. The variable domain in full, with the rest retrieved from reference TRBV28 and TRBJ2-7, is DVKVTQSSRYLVKRTGEKVFLECVQDMDHENMFWYRQDPGLGLRLIYFSYDVKMKEKGDIPEGYSVSREKKERFSLILESASTNQTSMYLCASSLGTDYEQYFGPGTRLTVT.

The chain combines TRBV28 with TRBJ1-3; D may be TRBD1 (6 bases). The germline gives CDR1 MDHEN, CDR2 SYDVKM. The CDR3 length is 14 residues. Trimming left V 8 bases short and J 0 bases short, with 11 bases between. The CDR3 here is CASGTGNSGNTIYF. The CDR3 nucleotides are TGTGCCAGCGGTACAGGGAACTCTGGAAACACCATATATTTT. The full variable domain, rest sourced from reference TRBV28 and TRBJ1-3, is DVKVTQSSRYLVKRTGEKVFLECVQDMDHENMFWYRQDPGLGLRLIYFSYDVKMKEKGDIPEGYSVSREKKERFSLILESASTNQTSMYLCASGTGNSGNTIYFGEGSWLTVV.

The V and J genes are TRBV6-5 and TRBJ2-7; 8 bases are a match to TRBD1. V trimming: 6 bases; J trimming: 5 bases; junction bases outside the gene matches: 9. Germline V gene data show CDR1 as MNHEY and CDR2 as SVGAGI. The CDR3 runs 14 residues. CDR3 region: CASRAWDRTDEQYF. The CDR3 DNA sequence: TGTGCCAGCAGGGCTTGGGACAGGACTGACGAGCAGTACTTC.

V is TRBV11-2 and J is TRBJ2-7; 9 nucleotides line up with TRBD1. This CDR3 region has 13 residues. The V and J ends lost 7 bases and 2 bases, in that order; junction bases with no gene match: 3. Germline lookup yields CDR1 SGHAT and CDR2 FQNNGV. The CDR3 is CASTDRGAYEQYF. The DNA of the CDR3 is TGTGCCAGCACCGACAGGGGGGCCTACGAGCAGTACTTC.

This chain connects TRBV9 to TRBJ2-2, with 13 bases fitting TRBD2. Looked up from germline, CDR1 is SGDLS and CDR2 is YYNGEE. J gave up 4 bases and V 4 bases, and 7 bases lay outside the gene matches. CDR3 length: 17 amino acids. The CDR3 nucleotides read TGTGCCAGCAGCCCATGGACTAGCGGGAGCGGCACCGGGGAGCTGTTTTTT. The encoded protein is CASSPWTSGSGTGELFF.

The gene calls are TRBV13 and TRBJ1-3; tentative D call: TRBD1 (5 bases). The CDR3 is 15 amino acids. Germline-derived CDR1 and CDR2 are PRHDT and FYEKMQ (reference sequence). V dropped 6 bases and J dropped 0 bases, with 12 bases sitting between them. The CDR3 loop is CASRAGPRSGNTIYF. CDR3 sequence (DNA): TGTGCCAGCAGAGCAGGGCCACGCTCTGGAAACACCATATATTTT.

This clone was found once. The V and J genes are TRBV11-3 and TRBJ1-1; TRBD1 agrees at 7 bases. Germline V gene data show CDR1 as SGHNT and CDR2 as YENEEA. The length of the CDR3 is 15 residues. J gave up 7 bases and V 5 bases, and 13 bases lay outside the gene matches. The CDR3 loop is CASSPQGQWTGEAFF. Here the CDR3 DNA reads TGTGCCAGCAGCCCACAGGGACAGTGGACCGGTGAAGCTTTCTTT.

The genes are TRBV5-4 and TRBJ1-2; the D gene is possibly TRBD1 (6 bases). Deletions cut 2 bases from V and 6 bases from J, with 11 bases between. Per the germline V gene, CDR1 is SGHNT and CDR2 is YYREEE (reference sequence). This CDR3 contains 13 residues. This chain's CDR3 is CASSFQGYDGYTF. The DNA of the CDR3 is TGTGCCAGCAGCTTCCAGGGGTACGATGGCTACACCTTC.

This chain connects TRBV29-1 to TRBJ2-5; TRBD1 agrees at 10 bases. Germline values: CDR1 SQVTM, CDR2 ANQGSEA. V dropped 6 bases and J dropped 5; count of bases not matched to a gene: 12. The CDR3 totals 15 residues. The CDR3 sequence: CSVAPGTGDSETQYF. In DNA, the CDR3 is TGCAGCGTAGCGCCCGGGACAGGGGATTCGGAGACCCAGTACTTC.

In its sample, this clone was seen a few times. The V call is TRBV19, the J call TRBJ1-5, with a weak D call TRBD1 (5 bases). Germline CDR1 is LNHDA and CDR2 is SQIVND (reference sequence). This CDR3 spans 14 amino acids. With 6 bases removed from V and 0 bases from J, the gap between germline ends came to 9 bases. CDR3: CASRQVHSNQPQHF. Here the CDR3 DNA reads TGTGCCAGTAGACAGGTCCATAGCAATCAGCCCCAGCATTTT.

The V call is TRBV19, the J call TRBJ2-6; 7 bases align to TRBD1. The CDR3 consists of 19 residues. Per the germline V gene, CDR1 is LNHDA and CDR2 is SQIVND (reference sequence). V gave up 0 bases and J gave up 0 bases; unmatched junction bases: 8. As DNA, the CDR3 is TGTGCCAGTAGTATAGATCCCCTCAGGGGGTACTCTGGGGCCAACGTCCTGACTTTC. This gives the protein CASSIDPLRGYSGANVLTF.

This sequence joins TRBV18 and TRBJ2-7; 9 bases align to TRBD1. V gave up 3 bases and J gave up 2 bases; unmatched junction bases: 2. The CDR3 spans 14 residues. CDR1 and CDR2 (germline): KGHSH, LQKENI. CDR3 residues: CASSPGTGTYEQYF. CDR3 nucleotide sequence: TGTGCCAGCTCACCCGGGACAGGGACCTACGAGCAGTACTTC.

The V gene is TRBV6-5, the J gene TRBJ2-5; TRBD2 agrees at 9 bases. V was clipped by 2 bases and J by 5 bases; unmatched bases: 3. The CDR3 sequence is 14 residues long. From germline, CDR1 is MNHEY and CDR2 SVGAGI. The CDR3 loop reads CASSYAGGQETQYF. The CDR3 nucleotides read TGTGCCAGCAGTTACGCGGGGGGGCAGGAGACCCAGTACTTC.

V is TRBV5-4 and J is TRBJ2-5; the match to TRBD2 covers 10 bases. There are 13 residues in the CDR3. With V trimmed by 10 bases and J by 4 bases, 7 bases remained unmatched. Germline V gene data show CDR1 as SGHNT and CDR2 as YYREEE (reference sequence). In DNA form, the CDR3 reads TGTGCCGGCTCTGGACTAGCGGTAGAGACCCAGTACTTC. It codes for CAGSGLAVETQYF.

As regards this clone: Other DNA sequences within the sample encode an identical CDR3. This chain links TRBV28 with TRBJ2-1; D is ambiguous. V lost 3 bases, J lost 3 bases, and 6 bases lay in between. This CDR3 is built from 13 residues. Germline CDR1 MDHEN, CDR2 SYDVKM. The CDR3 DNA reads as TGTGCCAGCAGTTTTAAGAGCTACAATGAGCAGTTCTTC. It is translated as CASSFKSYNEQFF.

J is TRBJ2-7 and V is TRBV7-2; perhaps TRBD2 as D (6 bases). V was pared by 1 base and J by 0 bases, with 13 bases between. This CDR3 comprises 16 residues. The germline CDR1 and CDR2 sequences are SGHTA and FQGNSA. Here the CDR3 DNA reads TGTGCCAGCAGCTTAGGCCTAGCGAGAAGCTCCTACGAGCAGTACTTC. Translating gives CASSLGLARSSYEQYF.